This T cell receptor beta chain was documented in a study of blood T cell repertoires in COVID-19. Study details: Spain, Italy and the United States supplied samples that represented acute and convalescent COVID-19.

Germline CDR1 and CDR2: ENHRY and SYGVKD. Trimming took 6 bases from V and 9 from J; bases not matched to a gene: 8. There are 14 residues in the CDR3. Only in-frame clones appear in the TCRdb table, and some are missing; sequencing was by immunoSEQ multiplex PCR. The sample yields 20,000 to 25,000 clones, roughly nine tenths seen once. The chain couples TRBV10-3 to TRBJ2-1; 10 bases are shared with TRBD2. This receptor was taken from a human donor with active COVID-19. The donor label of this sample is uncertain. The material sequenced was peripheral blood. CDR3 in amino acids: CAIRKREGLSEQFF. CDR3 DNA sequence: TGTGCCATCAGAAAGCGGGAGGGCCTCAGTGAGCAGTTCTTC.